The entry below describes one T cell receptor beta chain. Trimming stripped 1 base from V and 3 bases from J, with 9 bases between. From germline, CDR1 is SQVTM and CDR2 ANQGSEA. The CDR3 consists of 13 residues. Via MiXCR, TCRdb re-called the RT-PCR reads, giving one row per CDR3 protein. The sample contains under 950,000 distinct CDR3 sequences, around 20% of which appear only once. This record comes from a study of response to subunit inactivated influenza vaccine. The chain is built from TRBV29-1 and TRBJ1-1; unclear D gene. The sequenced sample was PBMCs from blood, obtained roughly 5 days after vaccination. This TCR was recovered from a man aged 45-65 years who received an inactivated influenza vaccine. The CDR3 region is CSVEGESYTEAFF. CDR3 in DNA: TGCAGCGTTGAAGGGGAATCATACACTGAAGCTTTCTTT.